This T cell receptor (beta chain) is from a study of OX40 agonist ivuxolimab in advanced cancers. As to this clone: Its cognate antigen is unknown.

Germline-derived CDR1 and CDR2 are ENHRY and SYGVKD. This CDR3 has 12 amino acids. Trimming shortened V by 10 bases and J by 4 bases, and 10 bases separated the two germline ends. Profiled with immunoSEQ multiplex PCR; TCRdb holds only in-frame clones, not every one. The table lists about 52,000 clones, roughly 91% of them singletons. General study points: Among some nonresponders, normalized T-cell clonal expansion was also low. CD8+ T cells (on average) carried more expanded clones than CD4+ T cells.

Autoimmune disease history or systemic immunosuppression led to patient exclusion. The V call is TRBV10-3, the J call TRBJ2-2, with D uncertain. This clonotype was sampled from an adult with an advanced solid tumor such as melanoma, head and neck, liver or kidney cancer. The sequencing here drew on CD4+ or CD8+ T cells sorted from blood, taken in a trial of the OX40 agonist ivuxolimab. The CDR3 DNA follows: TGTGCCACTTACACTCCCACCGGGGAGCTGTTTTTT. Protein product: CATYTPTGELFF.